A single sample gave rise to the 24 T cell receptor beta chains below, sequenced in a study of cytomegalovirus exposure and HLA in healthy donors. The study ran its PCR with 60 Vbeta and 13 Jbeta primers. Assay: immunoSEQ multiplex PCR; the TCRdb copy retains only in-frame clones and omits some. The table lists hundreds of thousands of clones, around 80% of them singletons. Sequenced material: PBMCs. The receptor set was obtained from a young man in good health and CMV-seronegative.

The V and J genes are TRBV7-6 and TRBJ2-3, with 7 bases lining up with TRBD2. The CDR3 is 15 residues long. Trimming removed 1 base from V and 3 bases from J; junction bases left unmatched: 4. Germline loops: CDR1 SGHVS, CDR2 FNYEAQ. Here the CDR3 DNA reads TGTGCCAGCAGCTTAGGTTCCGGGAGGACAGATACGCAGTATTTT. This gives the protein CASSLGSGRTDTQYF.

This clone has a single count. V gene TRBV5-4 combines with J gene TRBJ2-5; D may be TRBD2 (6 bases). Germline CDR1 is SGHNT and CDR2 is YYREEE (reference sequence). The CDR3 extends over 14 amino acids. V was cut by 1 base and J by 1 base, with 8 bases left in between. CDR3 in amino acids: CASSLLGGQETQYF. DNA for the CDR3: TGTGCCAGCAGCTTGCTGGGGGGCCAAGAGACCCAGTACTTC.

The chain combines TRBV6-6 with TRBJ1-6, with D perhaps TRBD1 (5 bases). Germline V gene data show CDR1 as MNHNY and CDR2 as SVGAGI (reference sequence). This CDR3 region has 13 residues. With 6 bases removed from V and 3 bases from J, the gap between germline ends came to 6 bases. Written as DNA, the CDR3 is TGTGCCAGCAGCCAGGGCTATAATTCACCCCTCCACTTT. The encoded protein is CASSQGYNSPLHF.

The chain is built from TRBV9 and TRBJ1-6, with D perhaps matching TRBD1 (5 bases). The CDR3 is made up of 13 amino acids. Germline CDR1 reads SGDLS; CDR2 reads YYNGEE. V lost 6 bases to trimming and J lost 8 bases, with 12 bases between them. CDR3 in amino acids: CASTYGGDSPLHF. CDR3 bases: TGTGCCAGCACCTATGGGGGGGATTCACCCCTCCACTTT.

J is TRBJ2-2 and V is TRBV4-3; TRBD1 might be the D (6 bases). The CDR3 spans 16 residues. From germline, CDR1 is LGHNA and CDR2 YSLEER. V lost 4 bases and J 0 bases, leaving 12 bases between the germline ends. CDR3 sequence (DNA): TGCGCCAGCAGCCCCCGGACAGTCGCGAACACCGGGGAGCTGTTTTTT. This encodes CASSPRTVANTGELFF.

The chain has TRBV28 and TRBJ2-7, with D maybe TRBD2 (6 bases). Per the germline V gene, CDR1 is MDHEN and CDR2 is SYDVKM. This CDR3 is built from 14 residues. Trimming took off 3 bases at V and 2 bases at J, with 11 bases between the two ends. The CDR3 region has the DNA TGTGCCAGCAGTTTTTTCGGGGAGGCCTACGAGCAGTACTTC. Its protein is CASSFFGEAYEQYF.

The chain combines TRBV4-1 with TRBJ2-3; 8 nucleotides match TRBD2. With 0 bases clipped from V and 4 bases from J, the junction kept 9 bases outside the gene matches. This CDR3 has 17 residues. The V gene's germline CDR1 is MGHRA and CDR2 YSYEKL. The CDR3, as DNA: TGCGCCAGCAGCCAAGAAAAGGATAGCGGGGCAGCAGATACGCAGTATTTT. Translation gives CASSQEKDSGAADTQYF.

V gene TRBV9 combines with J gene TRBJ1-3; TRBD1 is a possible D gene (5 bases). CDR1 and CDR2 (germline): SGDLS, YYNGEE. The CDR3 is made up of 15 amino acids. Trimming took 3 bases from V and 4 from J, leaving 14 bases between them. CDR3 DNA sequence: TGTGCCAGCAGCGCCATGCAGGGTGGCGGAAACACCATATATTTT. This gives the protein CASSAMQGGGNTIYF. Variable domain in full (rest from reference TRBV9 and TRBJ1-3): DSGVTQTPKHLITATGQRVTLRCSPRSGDLSVYWYQQSLDQGLQFLIQYYNGEERAKGNILERFSAQQFPDLHSELNLSSLELGDSALYFCASSAMQGGGNTIYFGEGSWLTVV.

CDR3 residues: CASSYRSDGYTF. CDR3 nucleotide sequence: TGTGCCAGCAGTTACCGAAGCGATGGCTACACCTTC. V and J are TRBV6-6 and TRBJ1-2; D is undetermined. V was trimmed by 2 bases and J by 6 bases, leaving 7 bases between them. The CDR3 spans 12 residues. Looked up from germline, CDR1 is MNHNY and CDR2 is SVGAGI (reference sequence).

The V gene is TRBV29-1, the J gene TRBJ2-3; D gene unclear. The CDR3 covers 10 residues. Germline assignment: CDR1 SQVTM and CDR2 ANQGSEA. The CDR3 reads CVGLTDTQYF. The CDR3, as DNA: TGCGTGGGCCTCACAGATACGCAGTATTTT.

The chain employs TRBV6-1 and TRBJ1-5; D is unresolved. The CDR3 is 16 amino acids. Trimming removed 0 bases at V and 1 base at J, with 10 bases between. Germline CDR1 and CDR2: MNHNS and SASEGT. DNA for the CDR3: TGTGCCAGCAGTGAAGCGCAAAGCTGGAGCAATCAGCCCCAGCATTTT. It yields the protein CASSEAQSWSNQPQHF.

This clone came up a few times. The rearrangement joins TRBV5-1 to TRBJ2-7; 7 bases align to TRBD2. The CDR3 totals 15 residues. V trimming: 2 bases; J trimming: 1 base; junction bases outside the gene matches: 6. Germline loops: CDR1 SGHRS, CDR2 YFSETQ. In DNA form, the CDR3 reads TGCGCCAGCAGCTTTACGGGGGGAACGTCCTACGAGCAGTACTTC. Its translation is CASSFTGGTSYEQYF.

V is TRBV28 and J is TRBJ2-5; the match to TRBD1 covers 7 bases. Unmatched junction bases numbered 13, after V lost 10 bases and J lost 5 bases. From germline, CDR1 is MDHEN and CDR2 SYDVKM. The CDR3 contains 14 residues. DNA for the CDR3: TGTGCCACCGAAGACAGGGATGGGCAGGAGACCCAGTACTTC. Its protein product is CATEDRDGQETQYF.

The chain recombines TRBV27 with TRBJ1-6; D is perhaps TRBD1 (6 bases). CDR3 length: 17 amino acids. Between the trimmed V and J ends, which lost 0 bases and 8 bases, there was a span of 17 bases. The germline CDR1 and CDR2 sequences are MNHEY and SMNVEV (reference sequence). The CDR3 DNA sequence: TGTGCCAGCAGTTTATCGGGCGGGGGGCAGGGACATTCACCCCTCCACTTT. Its protein is CASSLSGGGQGHSPLHF.

This chain connects TRBV12-5 to TRBJ2-1, with 7 nucleotides matching TRBD1. The V gene end was trimmed by 4 bases and the J gene end by 4 bases; junction bases not matched to a gene: 10. The CDR3 runs to 16 residues. From germline, CDR1 is LGHNT and CDR2 FRNRAP. The CDR3 DNA follows: TGTGCTAGTGGTTCCTACAGGGGAATAGCTTACAATGAGCAGTTCTTC. Its translation is CASGSYRGIAYNEQFF.

This rearrangement joins TRBV10-3 to TRBJ2-3, with 8 bases fitting TRBD1. V dropped 0 bases and J dropped 1; count of bases not matched to a gene: 9. CDR1 is ENHRY, CDR2 SYGVKD, per germline. The CDR3 runs to 18 residues. The CDR3 sequence: CAISESVRGRGGTDTQYF. The CDR3 DNA reads as TGTGCCATCAGTGAGTCGGTCAGGGGGCGCGGTGGCACAGATACGCAGTATTTT.

This chain links TRBV4-1 with TRBJ1-2; D is unclear. V was clipped by 4 bases and J by 10 bases, with 13 bases between them. The CDR3 totals 12 residues. CDR1 MGHRA and CDR2 YSYEKL come from the germline V gene. CDR3 amino acids: CASSPVAGVYTF. CDR3 sequence (DNA): TGCGCCAGCAGCCCCGTTGCGGGTGTCTACACCTTC.

The gene calls are TRBV28 and TRBJ2-7, with D perhaps matching TRBD2 (7 bases). Trimming removed 2 bases at V and 5 bases at J, with 10 bases between. Germline loops: CDR1 MDHEN, CDR2 SYDVKM. The CDR3 is 13 residues long. This chain's CDR3 is CASSLGGGHEQYF. CDR3 sequence (DNA): TGTGCCAGCAGTTTAGGGGGGGGCCACGAGCAGTACTTC.

The chain joins TRBV7-3 to TRBJ2-5; TRBD2 might be the D (7 bases). CDR3 length equals 16 residues. Germline V lookup: CDR1 SGHTA, CDR2 FQGTGA. V dropped 1 base and J dropped 4 bases, with 16 bases sitting between them. The CDR3 loop is CASSLRGGGQRETQYF. In DNA, the CDR3 is TGTGCCAGCAGCTTAAGAGGGGGGGGGCAAAGAGAGACCCAGTACTTC.

This sequence joins TRBV4-3 and TRBJ2-5; the match to TRBD2 covers 10 bases. Germline V gene data show CDR1 as LGHNA and CDR2 as YSLEER. This CDR3 has 15 residues. The V and J ends lost 2 bases and 5 bases, in that order; junction bases with no gene match: 5. The CDR3 sequence: CASSQRAGGPETQYF. The CDR3 DNA is TGCGCCAGCAGCCAAAGAGCGGGGGGGCCGGAGACCCAGTACTTC.

The CDR3 DNA follows: TGTGCCAGCAGTCAGTTTCAACGGGAATATGGCTACACCTTC. As protein: CASSQFQREYGYTF. V gene TRBV6-1 combines with J gene TRBJ1-2; D ambiguous. Trimming took off 5 bases at V and 5 bases at J, with 15 bases between the two ends. Germline CDR1 and CDR2: MNHNS and SASEGT. The CDR3 runs to 14 residues.

This rearrangement joins TRBV7-6 to TRBJ2-1; TRBD2 agrees at 10 bases. This CDR3 is built from 15 residues. Germline V gives CDR1 SGHVS, CDR2 FNYEAQ. V dropped 8 bases and J dropped 5; count of bases not matched to a gene: 9. In nucleotides, the CDR3 is TGTGCCAGCCAGGAGACCCTAGCGGGGGACAATGAGCAGTTCTTC. This encodes CASQETLAGDNEQFF.

The CDR3 sequence: CASSQEGVTSAQGDYGYTF. The CDR3 DNA follows: TGCGCCAGCAGCCAAGAAGGTGTAACATCGGCGCAGGGTGACTATGGCTACACCTTC. V usage is TRBV4-3 and J usage is TRBJ1-2, with TRBD1 as a possible D gene (5 bases). The germline gives CDR1 LGHNA, CDR2 YSLEER. The V end was cut by 0 bases, the J end by 3 bases, with 23 bases between. CDR3 size: 19 residues.

This clone was counted a few times. The V call is TRBV5-4, the J call TRBJ1-4; TRBD1 agrees at 11 bases. Germline lookup yields CDR1 SGHNT and CDR2 YYREEE (reference sequence). The CDR3 extends over 17 amino acids. V shed 3 bases, J shed 5 bases, and the junction held 9 bases outside the gene matches. The CDR3 bases are TGTGCCAGCAGCTCCGGACAGGGGGCGCGTCAGAATGAAAAACTGTTTTTT. It specifies CASSSGQGARQNEKLFF.